This T cell receptor (beta chain) was recovered during a study of cytomegalovirus exposure and HLA in healthy donors. Study findings and constraints: One cluster of highly shared sequence variants probably arose as a sequencing artifact. A later analysis found common viral pathogens apparently linked to several of the most significant clusters.

From germline, CDR1 is GTSNPN and CDR2 SVGIG (reference sequence). The length of the CDR3 is 15 residues. V was shortened by 0 bases and J by 0 bases, with 9 bases between the two germline ends. It was with 60 Vbeta and 13 Jbeta primers that the PCR ran. Authors' analysis steps: The authors later counted 70 million to 85 million unique TCR beta chains, 9.5 million to 13 million of them shared. Method: immunoSEQ multiplex PCR; TCRdb's copy keeps in-frame clones and lacks some. That table supplies the V and J calls and clone size; D and trimming were determined from the DNA. The sample records 100,000 to 150,000 clones, roughly 79% being singletons. The table lists this clone with a few counts. Antigen specificity is unknown.

The chain has TRBV30 and TRBJ2-1; the D gene is possibly TRBD2 (5 bases). The specimen sequenced was PBMCs. The receptor comes from a woman between 45 and 60 years old in good health and CMV-seronegative. For the CDR3, the DNA is TGTGCCTGGAGTGTGGGGAGCAGCTCCTACAATGAGCAGTTCTTC. This encodes CAWSVGSSSYNEQFF. The whole variable domain, remainder taken from reference TRBV30 and TRBJ2-1, is SQTIHQWPATLVQPVGSPLSLECTVEGTSNPNLYWYRQAAGRGLQLLFYSVGIGQISSEVPQNLSASRPQDRQFILSSKKLLLSDSGFYLCAWSVGSSSYNEQFFGPGTRLTVL.